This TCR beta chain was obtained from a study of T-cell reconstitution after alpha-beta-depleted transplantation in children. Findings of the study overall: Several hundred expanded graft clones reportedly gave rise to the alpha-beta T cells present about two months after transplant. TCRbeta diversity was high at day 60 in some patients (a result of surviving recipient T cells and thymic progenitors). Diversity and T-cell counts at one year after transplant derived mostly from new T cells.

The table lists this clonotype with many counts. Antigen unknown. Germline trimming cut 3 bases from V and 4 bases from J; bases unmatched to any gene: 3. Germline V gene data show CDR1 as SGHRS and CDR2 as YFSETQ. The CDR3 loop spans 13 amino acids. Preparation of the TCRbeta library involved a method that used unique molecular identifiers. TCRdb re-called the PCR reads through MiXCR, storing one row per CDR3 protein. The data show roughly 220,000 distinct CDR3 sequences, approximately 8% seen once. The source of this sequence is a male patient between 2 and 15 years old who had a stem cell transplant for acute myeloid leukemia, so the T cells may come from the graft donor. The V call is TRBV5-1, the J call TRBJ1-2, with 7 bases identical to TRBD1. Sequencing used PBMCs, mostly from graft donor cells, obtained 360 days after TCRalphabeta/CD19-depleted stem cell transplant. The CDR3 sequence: CASSSDRVYGYTF. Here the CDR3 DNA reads TGCGCCAGCAGCTCCGACAGGGTCTATGGCTACACCTTC.